This T cell receptor (beta chain) was recorded in a study of beta chain features in type 1 diabetes. Points from the study as a whole: Patients' naive, central memory and Treg TCRB repertoires seemed closer to one another than those of healthy donors. When cDNA is sequenced, cells with high TCR expression could be over-represented. PCR might favor shorter templates, but any such skew would affect patients and controls equally.

CDR3 size: 15 residues. CDR1 and CDR2 from the germline V gene are SGHTA and FQGNSA. V was pared by 7 bases and J by 2 bases, with 17 bases between. With regard to this clone: Its antigen is not known.

Expressed TCRB transcripts got sequenced, as all isolated RNA was reverse transcribed. The assay was immunoSEQ multiplex PCR, and TCRdb's table has in-frame clones only and misses some. Of 130,000 to 150,000 clones in the sample, roughly 53% were seen once. The specimen was Tregs from blood. The clonotype originates from a man younger than 35 in good health. The V gene is TRBV7-2, the J gene TRBJ2-5, with D tentatively TRBD2 (6 bases). CDR3 nucleotide sequence: TGTGCCAGCACACCCGGGGGTACTTTTCAAGAGACCCAGTACTTC. It is translated as CASTPGGTFQETQYF.